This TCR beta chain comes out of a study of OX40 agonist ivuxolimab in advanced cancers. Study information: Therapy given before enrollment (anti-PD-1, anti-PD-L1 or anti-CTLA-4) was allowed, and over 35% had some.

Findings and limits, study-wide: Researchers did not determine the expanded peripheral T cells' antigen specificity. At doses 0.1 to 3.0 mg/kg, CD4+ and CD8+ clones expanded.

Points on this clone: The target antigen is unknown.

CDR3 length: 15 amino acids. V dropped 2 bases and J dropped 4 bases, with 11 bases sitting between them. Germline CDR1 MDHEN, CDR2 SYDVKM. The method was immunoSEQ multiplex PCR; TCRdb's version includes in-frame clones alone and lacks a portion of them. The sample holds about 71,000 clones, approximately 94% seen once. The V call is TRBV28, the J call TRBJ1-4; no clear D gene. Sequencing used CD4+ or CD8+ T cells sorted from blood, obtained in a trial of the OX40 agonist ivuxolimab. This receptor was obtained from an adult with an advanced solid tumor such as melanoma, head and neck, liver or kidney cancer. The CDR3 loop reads CASSLLGLRNEKLFF. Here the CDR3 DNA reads TGTGCCAGCAGTTTACTCGGCCTGCGTAATGAAAAACTGTTTTTT. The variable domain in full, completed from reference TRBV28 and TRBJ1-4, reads DVKVTQSSRYLVKRTGEKVFLECVQDMDHENMFWYRQDPGLGLRLIYFSYDVKMKEKGDIPEGYSVSREKKERFSLILESASTNQTSMYLCASSLLGLRNEKLFFGSGTQLSVL.